Described below is a single T cell receptor beta chain sequence and its context. Its specificity is not known. The record originates from a study of post-analysis software for immune sequencing data. The wider study: Relapsing-remitting, secondary progressive and progressive-relapsing forms of multiple sclerosis all featured among disease courses.

Study-level results: TRBV segments more frequent in patients than in controls numbered five and included TRBV5-6, TRBV5-1 and TRBV20-1. People with multiple sclerosis had a significantly lower normalized Chao1 diversity than controls did. Strong co-clustering by F measure was evident for samples that had been prepared in the same batch.

Unique molecular identifiers tagged the TCR beta cDNA libraries. Each batch of about 0.95 to 11 million T cells produced 450,000 to 500,000 cDNA molecules. Using its own MiXCR run on the PCR reads, TCRdb lists one record per CDR3 protein. The sample lists 430,000 or so distinct CDR3 sequences, 35% to 45% seen once, with about 8% in the top ten. This CDR3 is built from 14 residues. V lost 4 bases and J lost 2, with 12 bases in between. The specimen was blood. The chain is built from TRBV12-3 or TRBV12-4 and TRBJ2-7; D is perhaps TRBD1 (6 bases). The receptor comes from a girl aged 2 to 9 with multiple sclerosis. CDR3 sequence (DNA): TGTGCCAGCAGTTGGAGGACAGACCCCTACGAGCAGTACTTC. Translation gives CASSWRTDPYEQYF.